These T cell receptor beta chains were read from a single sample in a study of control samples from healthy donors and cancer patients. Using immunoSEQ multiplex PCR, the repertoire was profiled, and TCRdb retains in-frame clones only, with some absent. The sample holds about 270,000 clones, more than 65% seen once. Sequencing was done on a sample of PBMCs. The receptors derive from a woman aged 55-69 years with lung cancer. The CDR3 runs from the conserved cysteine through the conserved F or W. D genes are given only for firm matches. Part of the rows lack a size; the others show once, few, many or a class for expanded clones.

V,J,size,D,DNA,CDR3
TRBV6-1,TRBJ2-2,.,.,TGTGCCAGCAGTGAGGGTCAGGCCGTCACCGGGGAGCTGTTTTTT,CASSEGQAVTGELFF
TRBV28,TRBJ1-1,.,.,TGTGCCAGCAGTACTACAGGGCAGGCTGAAGCTTTCTTT,CASSTTGQAEAFF
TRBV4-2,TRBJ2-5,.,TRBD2,TGTGCCAGCAGCCTAGAGAGCACGGGGGGAGAGGAGACCCAGTACTTC,CASSLESTGGEETQYF
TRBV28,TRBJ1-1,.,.,TGTGCCAGCAGTTTATTGGACACTGAAGCTTTCTTT,CASSLLDTEAFF
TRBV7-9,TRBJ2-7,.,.,TGTGCCAGCAGCCCCCTTGGAGGCAGGTTATCCGAGCAGTACTTC,CASSPLGGRLSEQYF
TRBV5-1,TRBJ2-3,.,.,TGCGCCAGCAGCTTGTCCAAGTTCATAGATACGCAGTATTTT,CASSLSKFIDTQYF
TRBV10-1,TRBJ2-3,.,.,TGCGCCAGCACTCGGGACTTCACAGATACGCAGTATTTT,CASTRDFTDTQYF
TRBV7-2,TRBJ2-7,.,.,TGTGCCAGCAGCTTAGGCCAGGCTAGAGGCGAGCAGTACTTC,CASSLGQARGEQYF
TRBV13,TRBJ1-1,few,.,TGTGCCAGCAGCTTAGGATTGGATAACACTGAAGCTTTCTTT,CASSLGLDNTEAFF
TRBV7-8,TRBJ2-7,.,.,TGTGCCAGCAGTCAAGGGGGGCAGGTTCGATACGAGCAGTACTTC,CASSQGGQVRYEQYF
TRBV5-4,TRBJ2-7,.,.,TGTGCCAGCAGCCAGTTCCTATCCACTAGCCGGGAGCAGTACTTC,CASSQFLSTSREQYF
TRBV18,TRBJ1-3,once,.,TGTGCCAGCTCACCACGAGAAGGCAAGAGCTCTGGAAACACCATATATTTT,CASSPREGKSSGNTIYF
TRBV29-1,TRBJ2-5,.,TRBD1,TGCAGCGTTGAAGTCGGGACAGGGGCAGAGACCCAGTACTTC,CSVEVGTGAETQYF
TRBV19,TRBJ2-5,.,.,TGTGCCAGTAGTATTATGAGGACAACCCAAGAGACCCAGTACTTC,CASSIMRTTQETQYF
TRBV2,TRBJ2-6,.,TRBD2,TGTGCCAGCAGTCCCCGGACTAGCGGGGGGGCCAAGGCCAACGTCCTGACTTTC,CASSPRTSGGAKANVLTF
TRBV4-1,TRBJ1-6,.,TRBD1,TGCGCCAGCAGCCAAGAAGGGACAGGTCAAAGGAGTTCACCCCTCCACTTT,CASSQEGTGQRSSPLHF
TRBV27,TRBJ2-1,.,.,TGTGCCAGCACCGATTCCTACAATGAGCAGTTCTTC,CASTDSYNEQFF
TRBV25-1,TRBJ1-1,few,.,TGTGCCAGCAGTGATAGCGGCAGAACTGAAGCTTTCTTT,CASSDSGRTEAFF
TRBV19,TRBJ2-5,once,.,TGTGCCAGTAGTCCCCGGGACGGACAAGAGACCCAGTACTTC,CASSPRDGQETQYF
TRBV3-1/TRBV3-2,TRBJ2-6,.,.,TGTGCCAGCAGCCCCCAGACTGGTAGCGGCTCTGGGGCCAACGTCCTGACTTTC,CASSPQTGSGSGANVLTF
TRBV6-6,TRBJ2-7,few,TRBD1,TGTGCCAGCATTGACAGGGACTCCTACGAGCAGTACTTC,CASIDRDSYEQYF
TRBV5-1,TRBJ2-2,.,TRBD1,TGCGCCAGCAGCCAAGGGACAGGGGGTAACACCGGGGAGCTGTTTTTT,CASSQGTGGNTGELFF
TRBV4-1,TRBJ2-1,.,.,TGCGCCAGCAGCCTTTCACGCGGGGGCTGGGTAGACAATGAGCAGTTCTTC,CASSLSRGGWVDNEQFF
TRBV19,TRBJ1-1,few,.,TGTGCCAGCCACCATCTCGGGACGGGAAACACTGAAGCTTTCTTT,CASHHLGTGNTEAFF
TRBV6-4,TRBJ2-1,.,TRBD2,TGTGCCAGCAGTGGCCAGGGACTAGCGGGCAACAATGAGCAGTTCTTC,CASSGQGLAGNNEQFF
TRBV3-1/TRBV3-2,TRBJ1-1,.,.,TGTGCCAGCAGCCAACGACAGAACGAAGCTTTCTTT,CASSQRQNEAFF
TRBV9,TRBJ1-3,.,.,TGTGCCAGCAGCGTTGGGGCCAGCTCTGGAAACACCATATATTTT,CASSVGASSGNTIYF
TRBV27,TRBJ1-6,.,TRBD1,TGTGCCAGCAGTTTGACAGGGTTAGGTAATTCACCCCTCCACTTT,CASSLTGLGNSPLHF
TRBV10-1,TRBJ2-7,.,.,TGCGCCAGCAGTGAGCGTCGTGACGAGCAGTACTTC,CASSERRDEQYF
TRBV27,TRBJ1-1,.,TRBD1,TGTGCCAGCAGTTCCCCCGCGGGACAGGGGGTCGGTGGAGGCACTGAAGCTTTCTTT,CASSSPAGQGVGGGTEAFF
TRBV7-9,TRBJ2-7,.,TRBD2,TGTGCCAGCAGCTTAGCTGGCGGGAGACCCTACGAGCAGTACTTC,CASSLAGGRPYEQYF
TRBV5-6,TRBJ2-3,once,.,TGTGCCAGCAGCTACCGGGACACCACGCCGGGTACGCAGTATTTT,CASSYRDTTPGTQYF
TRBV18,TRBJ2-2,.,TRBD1,TGTGCCAGCTCCCGACAGGGGCCGAACACCGGGGAGCTGTTTTTT,CASSRQGPNTGELFF
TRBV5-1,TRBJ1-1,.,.,TGCGCCAGCAGCTTTGGGGGGCTAACCCCTGAAGCTTTCTTT,CASSFGGLTPEAFF
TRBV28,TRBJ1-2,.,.,TGTGCCAGCAGTTTAAGACCCTATGGCTACACCTTC,CASSLRPYGYTF
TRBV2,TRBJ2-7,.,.,TGTGCCAGCAGTGAACAGGGGCAGAATTCCTACGAGCAGTACTTC,CASSEQGQNSYEQYF
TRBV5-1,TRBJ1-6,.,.,TGCGCCAGCAGCTTAGAGGGGGGGGTCAATTCACCCCTCCACTTT,CASSLEGGVNSPLHF
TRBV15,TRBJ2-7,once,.,TGTGCCACCAGCAGAGTACGCTCAATGTCCTACGAGCAGTACTTC,CATSRVRSMSYEQYF
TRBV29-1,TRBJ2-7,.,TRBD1,TGCAGCGTTGGCCCCGGGACAGGGGGCCTCGAGCAGTACTTC,CSVGPGTGGLEQYF
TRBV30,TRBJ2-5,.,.,TGTGCCTGGAGCGGGGACGGAGAGACCCAGTACTTC,CAWSGDGETQYF
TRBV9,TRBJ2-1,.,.,TGTGCCAGCAGCGGGACAGAATACAATGAGCAGTTCTTC,CASSGTEYNEQFF
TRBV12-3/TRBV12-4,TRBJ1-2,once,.,TGTGCCAGCAGTTTAGGGGCAGCTTATGGCTACACCTTC,CASSLGAAYGYTF
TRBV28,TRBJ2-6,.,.,TGTGCCAGCAGCGGGACCTCTGGGGCCAACGTCCTGACTTTC,CASSGTSGANVLTF
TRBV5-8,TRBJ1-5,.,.,TGTGCCAGCAGCTCCCAGGAACAGCCCCAGCATTTT,CASSSQEQPQHF
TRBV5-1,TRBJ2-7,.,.,TGCGCCAGCAGCTTGGGACCAAACTACGAGCAGTACTTC,CASSLGPNYEQYF
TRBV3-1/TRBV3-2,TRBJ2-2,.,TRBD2,TGTGCCACCTCGGGACTAGCGGGGGGTACCGGGGAGCTGTTTTTT,CATSGLAGGTGELFF
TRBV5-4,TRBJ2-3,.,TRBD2,TGTGCCAGCAGCCCGGGGACTAGCGGGGGGCCTAGCACAGATACGCAGTATTTT,CASSPGTSGGPSTDTQYF
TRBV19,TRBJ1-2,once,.,TGTGCCAGGAAGACAGACCCACAGCCTAACGCTAACTATGGCTACACCTTC,CARKTDPQPNANYGYTF
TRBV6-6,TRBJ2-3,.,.,TGTGCCAGCATCCGACAGGGCACAGATACGCAGTATTTT,CASIRQGTDTQYF
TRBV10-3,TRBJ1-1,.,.,TGTGCCATCAGGAACGGGGCCGCCTCTGAAGCTTTCTTT,CAIRNGAASEAFF
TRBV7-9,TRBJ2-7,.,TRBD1,TGTGCCAGCAGCTTAGGGACAGGGGTTGCCCCCTACGAGCAGTACTTC,CASSLGTGVAPYEQYF
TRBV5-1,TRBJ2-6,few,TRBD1,TGCGCCAGCCGGGGACAGCGTTTTAACTCTGGGGCCAACGTCCTGACTTTC,CASRGQRFNSGANVLTF
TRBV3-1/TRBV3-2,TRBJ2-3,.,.,TGTGCCAGCAGCCAAGCCCCGGGAATAGATACGCAGTATTTT,CASSQAPGIDTQYF
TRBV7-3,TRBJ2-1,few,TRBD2,TGTGCCAGCAGCGGTAGCGGGGGGAGCTCCTACAATGAGCAGTTCTTC,CASSGSGGSSYNEQFF
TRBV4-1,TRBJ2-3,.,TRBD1,TGCGCCAGCAGCCGAGGGGGCGAGAATACGCAGTATTTT,CASSRGGENTQYF